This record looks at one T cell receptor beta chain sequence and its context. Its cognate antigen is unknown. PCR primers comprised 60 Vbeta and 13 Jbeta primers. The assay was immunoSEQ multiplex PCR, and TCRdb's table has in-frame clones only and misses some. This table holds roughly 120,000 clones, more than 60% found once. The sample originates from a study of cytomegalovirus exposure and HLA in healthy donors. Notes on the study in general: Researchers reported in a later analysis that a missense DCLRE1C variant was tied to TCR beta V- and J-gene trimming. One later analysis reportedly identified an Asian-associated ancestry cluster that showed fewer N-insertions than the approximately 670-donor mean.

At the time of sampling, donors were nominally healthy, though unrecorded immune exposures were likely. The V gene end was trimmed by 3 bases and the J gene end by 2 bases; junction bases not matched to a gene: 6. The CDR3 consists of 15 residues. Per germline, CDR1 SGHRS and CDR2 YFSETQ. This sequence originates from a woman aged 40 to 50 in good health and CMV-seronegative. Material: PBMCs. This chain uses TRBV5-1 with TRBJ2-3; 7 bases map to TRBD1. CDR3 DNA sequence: TGCGCCAGCAGCTGGGACAGATTCCCCACAGATACGCAGTATTTT. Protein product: CASSWDRFPTDTQYF. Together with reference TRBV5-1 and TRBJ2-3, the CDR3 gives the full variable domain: KAGVTQTPRYLIKTRGQQVTLSCSPISGHRSVSWYQQTPGQGLQFLFEYFSETQRNKGNFPGRFSGRQFSNSRSEMNVSTLELGDSALYLCASSWDRFPTDTQYFGPGTRLTVL.